One sample yielded the 29 T cell receptor beta chains listed below, sequenced in a study of blood T cells in healthy people across ages. Sample-barcoded 5' priming and a J-beta primer mix drove a second PCR of about 6 to 12 cycles. TCRdb itself ran the 5' RACE reads through MiXCR, one entry per CDR3 protein. The sample shows about 730,000 distinct CDR3 sequences, about 40% of them seen only once. Specimen: blood. Receptors were obtained from a woman aged 60-75 years in good health.

The chain couples TRBV12-3 or TRBV12-4 to TRBJ2-7; 9 nucleotides match TRBD2. This CDR3 is 15 amino acids long. V lost 6 bases to trimming and J lost 5 bases; unmatched junction nucleotides: 11. The CDR3 reads CASSRLADLLDEQYF. In nucleotides, the CDR3 is TGTGCCAGCAGCCGACTAGCGGACCTATTGGACGAGCAGTACTTC.

The chain uses TRBV5-1 and TRBJ2-7; maybe TRBD1 (6 bases). V was pared by 5 bases and J by 0 bases, with 15 bases between. The CDR3 sequence is 15 residues long. CDR1 is SGHRS and CDR2 is YFSETQ in the germline V gene. The CDR3 sequence: CASSYGQSSSYEQYF. CDR3 coding DNA: TGCGCCAGCAGTTACGGACAGAGTAGCTCCTACGAGCAGTACTTC.

The rearrangement links TRBV7-2 to TRBJ2-3; 10 positions match TRBD2. Germline V gene lookup returns CDR1 SGHTA and CDR2 FQGNSA. Trimming cost V 5 bases and J 2 bases; bases outside gene matches: 7. The CDR3 sequence is 16 residues long. For the CDR3, the DNA is TGTGCCAGCAGCCCGTACGGGACTAGCGTCACAGATACGCAGTATTTT. Amino acids: CASSPYGTSVTDTQYF.

This clonotype occurred a few times. The V gene is TRBV7-2, the J gene TRBJ1-1; tentative D call: TRBD1 (6 bases). V was cut by 1 base and J by 0 bases, with 15 bases left in between. This CDR3 spans 17 amino acids. Germline V gives CDR1 SGHTA, CDR2 FQGNSA. CDR3 sequence (DNA): TGTGCCAGCAGCTTAGGGACAGCAAATTACATGAACACTGAAGCTTTCTTT. Its protein product is CASSLGTANYMNTEAFF.

The chain uses TRBV7-3 and TRBJ2-3; D possibly corresponds to TRBD2 (7 bases). The CDR3 is 15 amino acids. Germline-derived CDR1 and CDR2 are SGHTA and FQGTGA. V dropped 2 bases and J dropped 4 bases, with 13 bases sitting between them. DNA for the CDR3: TGTGCCAGCAGCTTAGAAGGCGGGGGCCCAGATACGCAGTATTTT. Translating gives CASSLEGGGPDTQYF.

The V and J genes are TRBV27 and TRBJ2-1; 12 nucleotides line up with TRBD2. Germline CDR1 MNHEY, CDR2 SMNVEV (reference sequence). The V gene end was trimmed by 4 bases and the J gene end by 8 bases; junction bases not matched to a gene: 6. This CDR3 contains 15 residues. CDR3 nucleotide sequence: TGTGCCAGCAGTTCACTAGCGGGGGGTGAGGATGAGCAGTTCTTC. Amino acids: CASSSLAGGEDEQFF.

Comments on this clonotype: This sequence may be a read error, since a much larger clone differs from it by one base. The chain employs TRBV12-3 or TRBV12-4 and TRBJ2-5; TRBD1 matches at 9 bases. The J call may be incorrect, as the DNA end agrees better with TRBJ2-7. This CDR3 comprises 14 residues. The DNA of the CDR3 is TGTGCCAGTAGGGACAGGGAAGGGGGCCACGAGCAGTACTTC. Its protein product is CASRDREGGHEQYF.

The sample holds one count of this clonotype. This chain joins TRBV6-1 and TRBJ2-7; D possibly corresponds to TRBD1 (5 bases). Germline V gives CDR1 MNHNS, CDR2 SASEGT. Trimming took off 7 bases at V and 1 base at J, with 14 bases between the two ends. The CDR3 covers 14 residues. CDR3 residues: CASKWTLESYEQYF. In DNA form, the CDR3 reads TGTGCCAGCAAATGGACACTCGAGTCCTACGAGCAGTACTTC.

The table lists this clonotype with a count of one. J is TRBJ2-3 and V is TRBV7-9; no reliable D call. CDR1 is SEHNR and CDR2 is FQNEAQ in the germline V gene (reference sequence). The CDR3 runs to 14 residues. The V gene lost 3 bases and the J gene lost 1 base, with 8 bases spanning the gap. The CDR3: CASSFFAGTDTQYF. For the CDR3, the DNA is TGTGCCAGCAGCTTTTTCGCGGGCACAGATACGCAGTATTTT.

The V gene is TRBV20-1, the J gene TRBJ1-3; no definite D call. Germline V gene lookup returns CDR1 DFQATT and CDR2 SNEGSKA (reference sequence). The CDR3 length is 11 residues. V shed 3 bases and J shed 4 bases, with 4 bases lying between them. CDR3 sequence: CSASPGNTIYF. CDR3 in DNA: TGCAGTGCTAGCCCCGGAAACACCATATATTTT.

The gene calls are TRBV7-9 and TRBJ1-6; D gene unclear. Germline values: CDR1 SEHNR, CDR2 FQNEAQ (reference sequence). V gave up 5 bases and J gave up 7 bases, with 18 bases separating them. The CDR3 is made up of 16 amino acids. For the CDR3, the DNA is TGTGCCAGCAGCCCCTGGTCCGTGGGAGCGAATTCACCCCTCCACTTT. Translation: CASSPWSVGANSPLHF.

This chain connects TRBV11-3 to TRBJ2-1; 7 nucleotides agree with TRBD1. The better agreement between TRBJ2-7 and the DNA end casts doubt on the J call. CDR1 and CDR2 from the germline V gene are SGHNT and YENEEA. The CDR3 runs 17 residues. The DNA for the CDR3 is TGTGCCAGCAGCAACCAACAGGGGCGGAGCTCCTACAATGAGCAGTACTTC. Protein product: CASSNQQGRSSYNEQYF.

Remarks on this clonotype: Possible read error: a much larger clone is one base away. This sequence joins TRBV6-5 and TRBJ2-1, with 9 bases lining up with TRBD2. The V gene's germline CDR1 is MNHEY and CDR2 SVGAGI. Germline trimming cut 2 bases from V and 8 bases from J; bases unmatched to any gene: 7. The CDR3 sequence is 15 residues long. The CDR3 nucleotides read TGTGCCAGCAGTTACGGAGCGGGAGGAGTCCATGAGCAGTTCTTC. It specifies CASSYGAGGVHEQFF.

CDR3 amino acids: CASSSLKESSGNTIYF. The CDR3 DNA follows: TGTGCCAGCAGTTCCCTAAAGGAATCCTCTGGAAACACCATATATTTT. V gene TRBV12-3 or TRBV12-4 combines with J gene TRBJ1-3; no clear D. The CDR3 contains 16 residues. Trimming removed 4 bases at V and 0 bases at J, with 13 bases between.

A few counts support this clonotype. The chain carries TRBV20-1 and TRBJ2-1, with D perhaps matching TRBD2 (5 bases). Trimming cost V 0 bases and J 0 bases, with 15 bases left between them. This CDR3 is built from 17 residues. Germline values: CDR1 DFQATT, CDR2 SNEGSKA (reference sequence). In DNA form, the CDR3 reads TGCAGTGCTAGAGATCGGGCTAGCCTGGGCTCCTACAATGAGCAGTTCTTC. Protein sequence: CSARDRASLGSYNEQFF.

V is TRBV12-3 or TRBV12-4 and J is TRBJ2-1; tentatively, D is TRBD1 or TRBD2 (5 bases each). The V end was cut by 1 base, the J end by 4 bases, with 17 bases between. The CDR3 runs 17 residues. The CDR3 sequence is CASSLVLGTEEYNEQFF. In nucleotides, the CDR3 is TGTGCCAGCAGTTTAGTGTTGGGGACGGAAGAATACAATGAGCAGTTCTTC.

The chain joins TRBV7-2 to TRBJ1-3, with D unresolved. Germline V lookup: CDR1 SGHTA, CDR2 FQGNSA. The CDR3 length is 14 residues. Trimming removed 1 base from V and 0 bases from J, with 4 bases in between. The DNA of the CDR3 is TGTGCCAGCAGCTTAGAGGTCTCTGGAAACACCATATATTTT. This translates into CASSLEVSGNTIYF.

This clonotype was observed a few times. The J gene is TRBJ2-3, the V gene TRBV3-1; 8 bases line up with TRBD2. This CDR3 is 15 amino acids long. Germline CDR1 reads LGHDT; CDR2 reads YNNKEL (reference sequence). V lost 4 bases, J lost 5 bases, and 8 bases stayed unmatched. CDR3 nucleotide sequence: TGTGCCAGCAGCCCCCTAAGCGGGAGAAGAGATACGCAGTATTTT. This gives the protein CASSPLSGRRDTQYF.

The chain recombines TRBV24-1 with TRBJ2-1; tentative D call: TRBD1 (6 bases). The ends were cut back, 4 bases at V and 0 bases at J, with 12 bases in the middle. Germline V CDR1 and CDR2: KGHDR, SFDVKD. This CDR3 contains 16 residues. CDR3 nucleotide sequence: TGTGCCACCAGTGACACAGGGTCCGGCTCCTACAATGAGCAGTTCTTC. Protein sequence: CATSDTGSGSYNEQFF.

The chain links TRBV3-1 to TRBJ2-4; maybe TRBD2 (5 bases). The better agreement between TRBJ2-7 and the DNA end casts doubt on the J call. Germline values: CDR1 LGHDT, CDR2 YNNKEL (reference sequence). There are 14 residues in the CDR3. CDR3 nucleotides: TGTGCCAGCAGCCCCAATCGGGAAAGTTGCGAGCAGTACTTC. Its translation: CASSPNRESCEQYF.

About this clonotype: One junction end disagrees with the germline gene, perhaps due to a read error. This chain joins TRBV20-1 and TRBJ2-3; D may be TRBD2 (6 bases). CDR1 is DFQATT and CDR2 is SNEGSKA in the germline V gene (reference sequence). CDR3 length: 14 residues. Written as DNA, the CDR3 is TGCAGTGCTAGTGGGGGGTCTCTTCCAGATACGCAATATTTT. It encodes CSASGGSLPDTQYF.

This clonotype was recorded many times. The gene calls are TRBV7-9 and TRBJ2-1, with 9 bases matching TRBD2. Germline V gene lookup returns CDR1 SEHNR and CDR2 FQNEAQ (reference sequence). CDR3 length: 15 amino acids. Losses at the gene ends were 5 bases for V and 7 bases for J; bases not matched to a gene: 9. Here the CDR3 reads CASSPLAGAQNEQFF. CDR3 DNA sequence: TGTGCCAGCAGCCCCTTAGCGGGAGCTCAGAATGAGCAGTTCTTC.

The chain couples TRBV10-3 to TRBJ2-1; 7 bases match TRBD2. Germline V gene data show CDR1 as ENHRY and CDR2 as SYGVKD. V lost 0 bases to trimming and J lost 4 bases; unmatched junction nucleotides: 6. This CDR3 spans 16 amino acids. The CDR3: CAISESYSGLYNEQFF. The CDR3 DNA sequence: TGTGCCATCAGTGAGTCGTATAGCGGGCTGTACAATGAGCAGTTCTTC.

About this clonotype itself: A much larger clone lies a single base off, so this may be a read error. The chain combines TRBV6-5 with TRBJ2-3; D is possibly TRBD1 (7 bases). The CDR3 contains 15 residues. Germline values: CDR1 MNHEY, CDR2 SVGAGI. CDR3: CASTRDRTSTDTRYF. The CDR3 coding sequence is TGTGCCAGCACCAGGGACAGAACTAGCACAGATACGCGGTATTTT.

Turning to this clonotype: Sequence at one end of the junction differs from germline and may be a read error. The gene calls are TRBV10-3 and TRBJ1-2; D is unresolved. This CDR3 region has 15 residues. Germline-derived CDR1 and CDR2 are ENHRY and SYGVKD. The CDR3 reads CAISVGQEANCGYTF. Here the CDR3 DNA reads TGTGCCATCAGTGTTGGCCAGGAGGCTAACTGTGGCTACACCTTC.

This clonotype appeared a few times. The CDR3 reads CASSVQGGLGNEQFF. CDR3 nucleotides: TGTGCCAGCAGTGTTCAGGGGGGTCTCGGCAATGAGCAGTTCTTC. The chain links TRBV6-1 to TRBJ2-1; weak D call: TRBD1 (7 bases). V was clipped by 4 bases and J by 6 bases, with 16 bases between them. Germline-derived CDR1 and CDR2 are MNHNS and SASEGT. The CDR3 totals 15 residues.

The chain is built from TRBV20-1 and TRBJ2-5; 9 bases agree with TRBD1. J was trimmed by 3 bases and V by 4 bases; bases with no gene match: 9. Looked up from germline, CDR1 is DFQATT and CDR2 is SNEGSKA (reference sequence). The length of the CDR3 is 15 residues. CDR3 sequence reads: CSANTPGQGKETQYF. In DNA form, the CDR3 reads TGCAGTGCTAACACCCCGGGACAGGGAAAAGAGACCCAGTACTTC.

This clonotype was recorded many times. The J gene is TRBJ2-5, the V gene TRBV6-6; 8 bases line up with TRBD2. The V segment lost 6 bases and the J segment 5 bases; nucleotides outside the gene matches: 5. Germline V gives CDR1 MNHNY, CDR2 SVGAGI (reference sequence). The CDR3 contains 13 residues. The DNA of the CDR3 is TGTGCCAGCAGCGGGGGGGCCGGGGAGACCCAGTACTTC. Translated: CASSGGAGETQYF.

This clonotype turned up a few times. The chain carries TRBV12-3 or TRBV12-4 and TRBJ1-2; D not resolved. V lost 3 bases and J 8 bases, leaving 16 bases between the germline ends. The CDR3 has 14 amino acids. CDR3 sequence (DNA): TGTGCCAGCAGTTTCGGAGGACCGTCGCTAGGCTACACCTTC. Amino acid sequence: CASSFGGPSLGYTF.